Listed below are T cell receptor beta chains from one sample, sequenced in a study of blood T cell repertoires in COVID-19. Sequencing used immunoSEQ multiplex PCR; TCRdb keeps in-frame clones, though not all of them. The data show 250,000 to 350,000 clones, 80% to 90% seen once. The sample consisted of PBMCs or T cells enriched from blood (not recorded which). These receptors all come from a woman under 40 who had recovered from COVID-19. CDR3s include the opening cysteine and the closing phenylalanine or tryptophan. The D gene is left open where the match is weak. Clone size is shown for a subset of rows, as once, few, many or a class of expanded clone.

CDR3nt	CDR3aa	j_gene	v_gene	abundance	d_gene
TGTGCCAGTAGTCCAGAGGACAGGGATTATGGCAATGAGCAGTTCTTC	CASSPEDRDYGNEQFF	TRBJ2-1	TRBV19	-	TRBD1
TGTGCCAGCAGTGAGGGACAGATACAAGAGACCCAGTACTTC	CASSEGQIQETQYF	TRBJ2-5	TRBV2	-	TRBD1
TGCGCCAGCAGCTTAACTCAAGCGGGGGGCACAGATACGCAGTATTTT	CASSLTQAGGTDTQYF	TRBJ2-3	TRBV5-1	once	TRBD2
TGTGCCAGCAGCCAGGGGGGTACACAGGGTATGGGCTATGGCTACACCTTC	CASSQGGTQGMGYGYTF	TRBJ1-2	TRBV5-4	-	TRBD1
TGTGCCAGCTCACGCGGCGGCGCGGAGGCGCAGTATTTT	CASSRGGAEAQYF	TRBJ2-3	TRBV18	-	-
TGTGCCAGCAGCTTGAGCGGGGCCAACGTCCTGACTTTC	CASSLSGANVLTF	TRBJ2-6	TRBV5-4	-	-
TGTGCCAGCAGCTCTTCGGGAACAACTAATGAAAAACTGTTTTTT	CASSSSGTTNEKLFF	TRBJ1-4	TRBV5-4	-	-
TGTGCCAGCAGCCAAGATAGGCTAGCCTACGAGCAGTACTTC	CASSQDRLAYEQYF	TRBJ2-7	TRBV3-1/TRBV3-2	-	-
TGCGCCAGCAGCCAAGACTTAGCGGGAGAAAAACTGTTTTTT	CASSQDLAGEKLFF	TRBJ1-4	TRBV4-3	-	-
TGCGCCAGCAGCGCAAAAGGGGGACAGGGGGCCACTAATGAAAAACTGTTTTTT	CASSAKGGQGATNEKLFF	TRBJ1-4	TRBV5-1	-	TRBD1
TGTGCCAGCCGGGGGGCTAGCGCTCTAGGCGAGCAGTACTTC	CASRGASALGEQYF	TRBJ2-7	TRBV6-5	-	-
TGCGCCAGCAGCCAAGCTTCGGGGGGGGAGGAGACCCAGTACTTC	CASSQASGGEETQYF	TRBJ2-5	TRBV4-1	-	TRBD2
TGCGCCAGCAGCTTGGCGACAGGGCCCTATGGCTACACCTTC	CASSLATGPYGYTF	TRBJ1-2	TRBV5-1	-	TRBD1
TGTGCCAGCAGTTTAGCGGCAGGGGGAGCTTTCTTT	CASSLAAGGAFF	TRBJ1-1	TRBV28	-	TRBD1
TGCAGCGTTAGACAGGTTATGGACACTGAAGCTTTCTTT	CSVRQVMDTEAFF	TRBJ1-1	TRBV29-1	-	-
TGTGCCAGCAGCCAAGTCACTCTTCCCAATGAAAAACTGTTTTTT	CASSQVTLPNEKLFF	TRBJ1-4	TRBV3-1/TRBV3-2	-	-
TGTGCCACCAGCAGAGGAACGTGGAGGGACACTGAAGCTTTCTTT	CATSRGTWRDTEAFF	TRBJ1-1	TRBV15	-	-
TGTGCCAGCAGTCCCTTGGGGGCCGAGAACACTGAAGCTTTCTTT	CASSPLGAENTEAFF	TRBJ1-1	TRBV27	-	-
TGCGCCAGCAGTGAGTCTTATATTGCAGATACGCAGTATTTT	CASSESYIADTQYF	TRBJ2-3	TRBV10-1	-	-
TGTGCCAGCAGAGGCGGGGAGGGCGACGAAGCTTTCTTT	CASRGGEGDEAFF	TRBJ1-1	TRBV9	-	-
TGTGCCACCAGTGATCCCTCAAGAGAGGGCGGCTACACCTTC	CATSDPSREGGYTF	TRBJ1-2	TRBV24-1	once	-
TGTGCCAGCAGTGAAGTCGGGGGGACCTATGGCTACACCTTC	CASSEVGGTYGYTF	TRBJ1-2	TRBV6-1	-	-
TGTGCCAGCAGCCAAGCCGATAGCGAGCAGTACTTC	CASSQADSEQYF	TRBJ2-7	TRBV3-1/TRBV3-2	-	-
TGTGCCACAAAGACCGACACCCTCTATAATTCACCCCTCCACTTT	CATKTDTLYNSPLHF	TRBJ1-6	TRBV28	-	-